This T cell receptor beta chain comes out of a study of CD8 T cells in ankylosing spondylitis. Findings and caveats of the study: Some of the motif variants had earlier been found in reactive arthritis patients' fluid and blood. Characteristic, it appeared, of ankylosing spondylitis blood was a TCR beta motif of roughly 8 highly homologous variants. There was reportedly significant enrichment of clones that were disease-linked in matched ankylosing spondylitis synovial fluid.

There are many counts of this clonotype. What it recognizes is unknown. V was pared by 7 bases and J by 6 bases, with 5 bases of the junction left unmatched. The CDR3 is 13 amino acids. It was by quantitative 5'-RACE with molecular barcodes that TCR beta libraries were made. TCRdb ran MiXCR on the 5' RACE reads and lists one entry per CDR3 protein. The sample lists hundreds of thousands of distinct CDR3 sequences, around 20% occurring once. The TCR was taken from a male donor with ankylosing spondylitis. This rearrangement joins TRBV12-3 or TRBV12-4 to TRBJ2-2; 7 bases line up with TRBD2. Sample: blood, either unsorted or a sorted T cell fraction (not recorded which). The CDR3 loop reads CASIKGGSGELFF. For the CDR3, the DNA is TGTGCCAGCATTAAGGGAGGGTCCGGGGAGCTGTTTTTT.